A single sample gave rise to the 12 T cell receptor beta chains below, sequenced in a study of blood T cell repertoires in COVID-19. Produced via immunoSEQ multiplex PCR; TCRdb's table is partial and in-frame only. The sample yields 150,000 to 200,000 clones, 70% to 85% seen once. Sequenced material: peripheral blood. The receptors stem from a woman in her twenties or thirties with acute or convalescent COVID-19.

This sequence joins TRBV19 and TRBJ1-1; D unresolved. Germline assignment: CDR1 LNHDA and CDR2 SQIVND (reference sequence). V lost 2 bases and J 4 bases, leaving 17 bases between the germline ends. CDR3 length: 16 residues. DNA for the CDR3: TGTGCCAGTAGTATACAGAAAATAAGGAGAGGCACTGAAGCTTTCTTT. Translated, it gives CASSIQKIRRGTEAFF. Variable domain in full (rest from reference TRBV19 and TRBJ1-1): DGGITQSPKYLFRKEGQNVTLSCEQNLNHDAMYWYRQDPGQGLRLIYYSQIVNDFQKGDIAEGYSVSREKKESFPLTVTSAQKNPTAFYLCASSIQKIRRGTEAFFGQGTRLTVV.

The chain couples TRBV5-6 to TRBJ1-5; D perhaps matches TRBD1 (5 bases). From germline, CDR1 is SGHDT and CDR2 YYEEEE. The CDR3 runs 14 residues. The V gene lost 2 bases and the J gene lost 3 bases, with 9 bases spanning the gap. The CDR3 here is CASSFSGYNQPQHF. In DNA, the CDR3 is TGTGCCAGCAGCTTCTCAGGGTACAATCAGCCCCAGCATTTT.

The sample holds one count of this clone. V gene TRBV27 combines with J gene TRBJ1-2; perhaps TRBD1 as D (5 bases). CDR1 MNHEY and CDR2 SMNVEV come from the germline V gene (reference sequence). The CDR3 totals 14 residues. The V end was cut by 6 bases, the J end by 3 bases, with 14 bases between. CDR3 coding DNA: TGTGCCAGCAGGATGGACACGGGCCACTATGGCTACACCTTC. This translates into CASRMDTGHYGYTF.

This clone was detected once. This rearrangement joins TRBV5-4 to TRBJ2-4, with D possibly matching TRBD2 (6 bases). The CDR3 totals 13 residues. CDR1 SGHNT and CDR2 YYREEE come from the germline V gene (reference sequence). V lost 3 bases and J 10 bases, leaving 14 bases between the germline ends. The CDR3 DNA follows: TGTGCCAGCAGCTACTGGGGGGTCGATATTCAGTACTTC. Protein sequence: CASSYWGVDIQYF.

This chain joins TRBV28 and TRBJ1-2; D perhaps matches TRBD1 (5 bases). This CDR3 comprises 14 residues. Deletions cut 3 bases from V and 4 bases from J, with 12 bases between. The germline gives CDR1 MDHEN, CDR2 SYDVKM. This chain's CDR3 is CASSLPGGIYGYTF. The CDR3 DNA sequence: TGTGCCAGCAGTTTGCCCGGGGGAATCTATGGCTACACCTTC.

This chain uses TRBV3-1 (or the pseudogene TRBV3-2) with TRBJ2-5; D not certain. Trimming stripped 0 bases from V and 2 bases from J, with 4 bases between. This CDR3 has 13 amino acids. CDR1 is LGHDT and CDR2 is YNNKEL in the germline V gene (reference sequence). CDR3 in DNA: TGTGCCAGCAGCCAAGACACACAAGAGACCCAGTACTTC. Encoded protein: CASSQDTQETQYF.

This rearrangement joins TRBV7-2 to TRBJ1-4, with TRBD1 matching over 10 bases. V gave up 2 bases and J gave up 5 bases; unmatched junction bases: 8. The CDR3 consists of 17 residues. Germline assignment: CDR1 SGHTA and CDR2 FQGNSA. In DNA form, the CDR3 reads TGTGCCAGCAGCTTAAAGGGGACAGGGGTACAAAATGAAAAACTGTTTTTT. Translated: CASSLKGTGVQNEKLFF.

The V and J genes are TRBV2 and TRBJ1-2; tentative D call: TRBD1 (5 bases). V lost 6 bases and J 1 base, leaving 15 bases between the germline ends. CDR3 length: 15 residues. Germline V gives CDR1 SNHLY, CDR2 FYNNEI. The CDR3 loop reads CASRRGSTDNYGYTF. CDR3 bases: TGTGCCAGCAGACGGGGGTCCACCGATAACTATGGCTACACCTTC.

The chain links TRBV5-4 to TRBJ2-1; 14 bases agree with TRBD2. Trimming took 0 bases from V and 6 from J; bases not matched to a gene: 2. The germline CDR1 and CDR2 sequences are SGHNT and YYREEE (reference sequence). The CDR3 is 16 amino acids. This CDR3 is CASSLAGTSGSNEQFF. The CDR3 coding sequence is TGTGCCAGCAGCTTGGCCGGGACTAGCGGGAGCAATGAGCAGTTCTTC.

The rearrangement joins TRBV4-2 to TRBJ1-5, with D perhaps TRBD1 (5 bases). Trimming removed 0 bases at V and 2 bases at J, with 8 bases between. This CDR3 has 15 residues. Per germline, CDR1 LGHNA and CDR2 YNFKEQ. The chain's CDR3 is CASSQESQGNQPQHF. Written as DNA, the CDR3 is TGTGCCAGCAGCCAAGAGTCACAGGGCAATCAGCCCCAGCATTTT.

The V gene is TRBV7-2, the J gene TRBJ1-1; tentative D call: TRBD1 (6 bases). V gave up 9 bases and J gave up 3 bases, with 17 bases separating them. This CDR3 region has 14 residues. CDR1 is SGHTA, CDR2 FQGNSA, per germline. The CDR3 DNA is TGTGCCAGTTATCAGGGGACGGGGTACACTGAAGCTTTCTTT. It encodes CASYQGTGYTEAFF. The full variable domain, completed using reference TRBV7-2 and TRBJ1-1, is GAGVSQSPSNKVTEKGKDVELRCDPISGHTALYWYRQSLGQGLEFLIYFQGNSAPDKSGLPSDRFSAERTGGSVSTLTIQRTQQEDSAVYLCASYQGTGYTEAFFGQGTRLTVV.

This chain links TRBV7-2 with TRBJ2-1, with 15 nucleotides matching TRBD2. Germline values: CDR1 SGHTA, CDR2 FQGNSA. CDR3 length: 16 residues. With 2 bases clipped from V and 12 bases from J, the junction kept 8 bases outside the gene matches. This CDR3 reads CASSLMGTSGRRWQFF. In DNA, the CDR3 is TGTGCCAGCAGCTTAATGGGGACTAGCGGGAGGAGGTGGCAGTTCTTC.